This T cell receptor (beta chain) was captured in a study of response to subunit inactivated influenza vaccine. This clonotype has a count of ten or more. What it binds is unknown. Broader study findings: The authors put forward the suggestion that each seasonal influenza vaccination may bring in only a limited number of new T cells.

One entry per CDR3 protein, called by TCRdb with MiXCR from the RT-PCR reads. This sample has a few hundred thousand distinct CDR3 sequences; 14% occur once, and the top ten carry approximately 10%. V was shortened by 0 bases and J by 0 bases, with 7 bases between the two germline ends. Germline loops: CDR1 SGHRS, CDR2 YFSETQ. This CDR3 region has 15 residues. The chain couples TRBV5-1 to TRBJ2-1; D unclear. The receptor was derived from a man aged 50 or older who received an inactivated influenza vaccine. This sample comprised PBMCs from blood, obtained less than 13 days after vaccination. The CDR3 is CASSLGHLSYNEQFF. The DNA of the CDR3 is TGCGCCAGCAGCTTGGGACACCTCTCCTACAATGAGCAGTTCTTC. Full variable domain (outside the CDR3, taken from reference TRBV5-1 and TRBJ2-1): KAGVTQTPRYLIKTRGQQVTLSCSPISGHRSVSWYQQTPGQGLQFLFEYFSETQRNKGNFPGRFSGRQFSNSRSEMNVSTLELGDSALYLCASSLGHLSYNEQFFGPGTRLTVL.